Below, 6 T cell receptor beta chains from the same sample are listed, as sequenced in a study of tumor-infiltrating lymphocytes in localized non-small cell lung cancer. Libraries were prepared by immunoSEQ multiplex PCR; TCRdb keeps only in-frame clonotypes and omits some of them. The profile shows 6,400 or so clones, about 70% of them singletons. The sample was uninvolved lung tissue not adjacent to the tumor. The receptor source for this set is a human donor with non-small cell lung cancer.

The rearrangement uses TRBV5-1 and TRBJ1-3; unclear D gene. CDR1 SGHRS and CDR2 YFSETQ come from the germline V gene. The V end lost 4 bases, the J end lost 11 bases, and 22 bases lay between the germline ends. The CDR3 totals 15 residues. The CDR3 reads CASSQDGPPGASIYF. The CDR3 coding sequence is TGCGCCAGCAGCCAAGACGGACCCCCGGGAGCCTCCATATATTTT.

This clone was seen a handful of times. The chain combines TRBV18 with TRBJ2-3; the match to TRBD1 covers 7 bases. CDR3 length equals 14 residues. Germline values: CDR1 KGHSH, CDR2 LQKENI. V shed 5 bases and J 6 bases; nucleotides not matched to a gene: 8. The CDR3 nucleotides are TGTGCCAGCTCATATACAGGGGTCGGTGATACGCAGTATTTT. It translates to CASSYTGVGDTQYF.

This clone has just a few counts. The chain carries TRBV10-3 and TRBJ2-1; 15 positions match TRBD2. The germline V gene encodes CDR1 ENHRY and CDR2 SYGVKD. After removal of 6 bases from V and 10 bases from J, the junction contained 10 bases not matched to a gene. This CDR3 is built from 16 residues. CDR3: CAIRGGLAGGQKEQFF. The CDR3 region has the DNA TGTGCCATCAGGGGAGGACTAGCGGGAGGGCAAAAAGAGCAGTTCTTC.

This sequence joins TRBV5-4 and TRBJ1-1, with D uncertain. V was clipped by 2 bases and J by 2 bases, with 10 bases between them. CDR1 is SGHNT and CDR2 is YYREEE in the germline V gene (reference sequence). The CDR3 runs to 14 residues. The CDR3 loop is CASSFRAANTEAFF. For the CDR3, the DNA is TGTGCCAGCAGCTTTAGGGCAGCCAACACTGAAGCTTTCTTT.

This clone appeared once. The gene calls are TRBV10-3 and TRBJ2-1, with TRBD2 matching over 9 bases. Germline V gene sequence: CDR1 ENHRY, CDR2 SYGVKD. The V and J ends lost 8 bases and 7 bases, in that order; junction bases with no gene match: 9. The CDR3 sequence is 14 residues long. This CDR3 is CAIAPSSGTNEQFF. DNA for the CDR3: TGTGCCATCGCCCCCTCTAGCGGGACTAATGAGCAGTTCTTC.

This chain uses TRBV4-1 with TRBJ2-1; 9 bases align to TRBD2. The trim removed 4 bases at V and 4 bases at J, leaving 11 bases unmatched. The CDR3 has 17 amino acids. Germline V CDR1 and CDR2: MGHRA, YSYEKL. As DNA, the CDR3 is TGCGCCAGCAGCCGAGGCGGGCTAGCGGGAATATACAATGAGCAGTTCTTC. It encodes CASSRGGLAGIYNEQFF.